These T cell receptor beta chains were read from a single sample in a study of OX40 agonist ivuxolimab in advanced cancers. Profiled with immunoSEQ multiplex PCR; TCRdb holds only in-frame clones, not every one. The table records over 65,000 clones, 86% of them present only once. Sample: CD4+ or CD8+ T cells sorted from blood, taken in a trial of the OX40 agonist ivuxolimab. The receptors come from an adult with an advanced solid tumor such as melanoma, head and neck, liver or kidney cancer. CDR3s include the opening cysteine and the closing phenylalanine or tryptophan. Each record gives: clone size, D gene, V gene, J gene, CDR3 protein, CDR3 DNA. A D gene is named only where the DNA matches it firmly. Expanded clones are given a class, and other clones once, few, many or no size at all.

>.|.|TRBV7-7|TRBJ2-2
CASSSTQWGELFF
TGTGCTAGCAGCTCCACCCAATGGGGGGAGCTGTTTTTT
>.|.|TRBV4-1|TRBJ2-7
CASSQEGVSAYEQYF
TGCGCCAGCAGCCAAGAAGGCGTCAGTGCCTACGAGCAGTACTTC
>.|.|TRBV7-2|TRBJ1-1
CASSQGAANTEAFF
TGTGCCAGCTCCCAAGGTGCCGCGAACACTGAAGCTTTCTTT
>.|TRBD2|TRBV10-3|TRBJ2-1
CAISEFRGDEQFF
TGTGCCATCAGTGAGTTTCGGGGGGACGAGCAGTTCTTC
>.|.|TRBV6-1|TRBJ2-7
CASSEGTALSYEQYF
TGTGCCAGCAGTGAAGGGACAGCACTCTCCTACGAGCAGTACTTC
>.|TRBD2|TRBV5-1|TRBJ2-1
CASSSYPPGLSSYNEQFF
TGCGCCAGCAGCTCTTACCCCCCGGGACTAAGCTCCTACAATGAGCAGTTCTTC
>.|.|TRBV27|TRBJ2-7
CASRRVGHYEQYF
TGTGCCAGCAGGAGAGTAGGGCACTACGAGCAGTACTTC
>.|.|TRBV5-5|TRBJ2-7
CASSLAYGGPQGEQYF
TGTGCCAGCAGCTTGGCCTATGGGGGACCCCAGGGGGAGCAGTACTTC
>.|.|TRBV4-1|TRBJ1-5
CASSQEYRISNQPQHF
TGCGCCAGCAGCCAAGAATACAGGATAAGCAATCAGCCCCAGCATTTT
>.|.|TRBV4-1|TRBJ1-5
CASSQPQVREPQHF
TGCGCCAGCAGCCAGCCTCAGGTTAGGGAGCCCCAGCATTTT
>.|.|TRBV5-1|TRBJ1-1
CASSFKGITEAFF
TGCGCCAGCAGCTTTAAGGGGATCACTGAAGCTTTCTTT
>.|.|TRBV5-1|TRBJ1-4
CASSLMAHGGAGEKLFF
TGCGCCAGCAGCTTGATGGCGCACGGCGGGGCGGGTGAAAAACTGTTTTTT
>.|.|TRBV7-2|TRBJ1-6
CASSLIQVANSPLHF
TGTGCCAGCAGCTTAATACAGGTCGCGAATTCACCCCTCCACTTT
>.|TRBD1|TRBV4-3|TRBJ2-3
CASSQMTGSTDTQYF
TGCGCCAGCAGTCAAATGACAGGGAGCACAGATACGCAGTATTTT
>.|.|TRBV7-9|TRBJ2-1
CASSLEGGYGQYEQFF
TGTGCCAGCAGCCTAGAAGGGGGATATGGGCAATATGAGCAGTTCTTC
>few|.|TRBV23-1|TRBJ1-2
CASSRQALYGYTF
TGCGCCAGCAGTCGGCAGGCTTTGTATGGCTACACCTTC
>once|TRBD1|TRBV7-9|TRBJ2-3
CASSSTTGGPTDTQYF
TGTGCCAGCAGCTCAACGACAGGGGGTCCCACAGATACGCAGTATTTT
>.|.|TRBV29-1|TRBJ1-2
CSVPPQGINYGYTF
TGCAGCGTCCCCCCACAGGGCATCAACTATGGCTACACCTTC
>.|TRBD1|TRBV4-3|TRBJ1-2
CASSQIGTGREGGYTF
TGCGCCAGCAGTCAGATCGGGACAGGCCGCGAGGGAGGCTACACCTTC
>.|.|TRBV19|TRBJ2-7
CASSISRSLSYEQYF
TGTGCCAGTAGTATATCCAGGTCCCTCTCCTACGAGCAGTACTTC
>few|.|TRBV7-2|TRBJ2-7
CASSSTYEQYF
TGTGCCAGCAGCTCCACCTACGAGCAGTACTTC
>.|TRBD1|TRBV7-2|TRBJ1-2
CASSLAQGTGGGYTF
TGTGCCAGCAGCTTAGCGCAGGGGACAGGGGGTGGCTACACCTTC
>.|TRBD2|TRBV7-3|TRBJ2-1
CASSLNSGGINEQFF
TGTGCCAGCAGCTTAAATAGCGGGGGGATAAATGAGCAGTTCTTC
>.|TRBD2|TRBV19|TRBJ2-5
CASSRLAGGGYQETQYF
TGTGCCAGTAGTCGGCTAGCGGGGGGGGGCTACCAAGAGACCCAGTACTTC
>.|.|TRBV7-3|TRBJ2-3
CASSLGHPTDTQYF
TGTGCCAGCAGCTTGGGACACCCCACAGATACGCAGTATTTT
>.|.|TRBV10-2|TRBJ2-7
CASRQGSYEQYF
TGCGCCAGCAGACAGGGTTCTTACGAGCAGTACTTC
>.|.|TRBV5-1|TRBJ1-4
CASSGLGHNEKLFF
TGCGCCAGCAGCGGGCTTGGGCATAACGAAAAACTGTTTTTT
>few|.|TRBV7-9|TRBJ1-6
CASSLGDSPLHF
TGTGCCAGCAGCTTGGGGGATTCACCCCTCCACTTT